Reported below is one T cell receptor beta chain. The antigen is unknown. This specimen belongs to a study of identifying expanded T cells in peripheral blood. Per germline, CDR1 SNHLY and CDR2 FYNNEI. CDR3 length: 12 amino acids. V was cut by 6 bases and J by 12 bases, with 18 bases left in between. General study findings and limits: Approximately two-week clone count variance significantly increased as total template count grew.

Repertoires were generated with immunoSEQ multiplex PCR, while TCRdb's copy carries only in-frame clones and drops some. The sample records 120,000 or so clones, about four fifths being singletons. The sequence came from a person between 18 and 75 years old in good health. This chain uses TRBV2 with TRBJ2-7; tentative D call: TRBD1 (6 bases). Material for sequencing was blood. CDR3 loop: CASSPQQIGGYF. The CDR3 DNA is TGTGCCAGCAGCCCCCAACAGATAGGGGGGTACTTC.